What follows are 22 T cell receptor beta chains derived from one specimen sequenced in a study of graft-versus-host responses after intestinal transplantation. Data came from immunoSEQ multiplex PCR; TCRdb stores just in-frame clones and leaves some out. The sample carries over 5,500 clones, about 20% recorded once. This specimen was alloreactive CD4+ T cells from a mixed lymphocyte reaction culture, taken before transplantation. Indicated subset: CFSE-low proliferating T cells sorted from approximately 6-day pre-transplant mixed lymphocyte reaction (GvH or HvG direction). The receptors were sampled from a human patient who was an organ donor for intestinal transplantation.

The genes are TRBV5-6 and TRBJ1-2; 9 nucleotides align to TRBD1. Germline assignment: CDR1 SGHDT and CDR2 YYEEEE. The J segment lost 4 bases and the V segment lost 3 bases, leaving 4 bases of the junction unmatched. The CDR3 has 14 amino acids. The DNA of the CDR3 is TGTGCCAGCAGCTGGGACAGGGCCTTCTATGGCTACACCTTC. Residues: CASSWDRAFYGYTF.

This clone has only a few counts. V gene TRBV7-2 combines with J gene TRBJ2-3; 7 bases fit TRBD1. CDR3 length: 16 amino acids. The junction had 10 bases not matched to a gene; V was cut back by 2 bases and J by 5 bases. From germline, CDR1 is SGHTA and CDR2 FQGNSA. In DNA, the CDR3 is TGTGCCAGCAGCTTACTCCCAAGGGGGCGCGGAGATACGCAGTATTTT. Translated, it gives CASSLLPRGRGDTQYF.

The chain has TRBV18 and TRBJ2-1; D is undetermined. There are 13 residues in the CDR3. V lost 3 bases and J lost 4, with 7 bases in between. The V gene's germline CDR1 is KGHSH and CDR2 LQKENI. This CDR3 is CASSPTTYNEQFF. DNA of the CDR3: TGTGCCAGCTCACCCACCACATACAATGAGCAGTTCTTC.

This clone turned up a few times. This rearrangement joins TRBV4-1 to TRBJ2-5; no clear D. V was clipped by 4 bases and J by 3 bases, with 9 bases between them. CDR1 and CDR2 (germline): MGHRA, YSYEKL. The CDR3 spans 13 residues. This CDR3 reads CASSRRIEETQYF. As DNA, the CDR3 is TGCGCCAGCAGCCGCAGGATTGAAGAGACCCAGTACTTC.

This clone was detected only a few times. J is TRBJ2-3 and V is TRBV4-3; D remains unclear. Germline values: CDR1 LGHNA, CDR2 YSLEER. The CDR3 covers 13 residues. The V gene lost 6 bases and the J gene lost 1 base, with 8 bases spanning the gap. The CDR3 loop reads CASRQAGTDTQYF. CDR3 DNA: TGCGCCAGCAGGCAGGCCGGCACAGATACGCAGTATTTT.

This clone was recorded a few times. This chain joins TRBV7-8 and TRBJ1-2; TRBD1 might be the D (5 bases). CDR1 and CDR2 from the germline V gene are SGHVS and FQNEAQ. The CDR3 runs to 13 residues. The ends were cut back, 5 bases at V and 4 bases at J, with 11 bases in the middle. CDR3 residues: CASSLDRFYGYTF. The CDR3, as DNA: TGTGCCAGCAGCCTTGACAGATTCTATGGCTACACCTTC. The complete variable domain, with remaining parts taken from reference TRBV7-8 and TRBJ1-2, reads GAGVSQSPRYKVAKRGQDVALRCDPISGHVSLFWYQQALGQGPEFLTYFQNEAQLDKSGLPSDRFFAERPEGSVSTLKIQRTQQEDSAVYLCASSLDRFYGYTFGSGTRLTVV.

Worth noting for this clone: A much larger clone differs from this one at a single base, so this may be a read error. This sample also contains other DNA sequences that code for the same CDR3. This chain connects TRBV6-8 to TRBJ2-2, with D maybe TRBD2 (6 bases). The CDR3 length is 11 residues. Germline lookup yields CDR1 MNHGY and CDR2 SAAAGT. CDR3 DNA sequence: TGTGCCAGCAGTTGGGGCGGGGAACTGTTTTTT. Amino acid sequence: CASSWGGELFF.

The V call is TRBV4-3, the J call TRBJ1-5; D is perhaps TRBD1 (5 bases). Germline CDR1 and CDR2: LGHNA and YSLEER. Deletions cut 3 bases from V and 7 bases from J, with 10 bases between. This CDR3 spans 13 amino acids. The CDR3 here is CASSQGEGQPQHF. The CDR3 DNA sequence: TGCGCCAGCAGCCAGGGGGAGGGCCAGCCCCAGCATTTT.

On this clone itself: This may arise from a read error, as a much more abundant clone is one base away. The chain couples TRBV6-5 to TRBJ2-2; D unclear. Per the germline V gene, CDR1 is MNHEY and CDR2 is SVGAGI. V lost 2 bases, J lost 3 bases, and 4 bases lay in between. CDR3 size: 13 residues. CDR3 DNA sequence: TGTGCCAGCAGTTACCTAGACACCGGGGAGCTGTTTTTT. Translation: CASSYLDTGELFF.

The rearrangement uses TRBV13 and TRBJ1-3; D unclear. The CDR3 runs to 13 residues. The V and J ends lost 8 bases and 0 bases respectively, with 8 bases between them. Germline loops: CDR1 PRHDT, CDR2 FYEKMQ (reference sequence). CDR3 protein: CASRSYSGNTIYF. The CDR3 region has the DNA TGTGCCAGCCGCTCTTACTCTGGAAACACCATATATTTT.

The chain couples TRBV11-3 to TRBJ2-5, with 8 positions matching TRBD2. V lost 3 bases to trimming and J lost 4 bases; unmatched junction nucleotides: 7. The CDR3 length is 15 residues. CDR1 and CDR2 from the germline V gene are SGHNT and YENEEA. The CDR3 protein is CASSFRGGGIETQYF. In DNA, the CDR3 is TGTGCCAGCAGCTTTCGTGGCGGGGGGATAGAGACCCAGTACTTC. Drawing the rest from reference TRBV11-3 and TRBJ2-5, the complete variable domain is EAGVVQSPRYKIIEKKQPVAFWCNPISGHNTLYWYLQNLGQGPELLIRYENEEAVDDSQLPKDRFSAERLKGVDSTLKIQPAELGDSAVYLCASSFRGGGIETQYFGPGTRLLVL.

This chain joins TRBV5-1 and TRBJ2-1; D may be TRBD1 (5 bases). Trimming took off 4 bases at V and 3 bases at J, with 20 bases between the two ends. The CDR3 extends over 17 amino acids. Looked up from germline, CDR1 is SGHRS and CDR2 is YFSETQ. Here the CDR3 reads CASSMNLRQWSYNEQFF. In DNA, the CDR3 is TGCGCCAGCAGCATGAACCTGAGACAGTGGAGCTACAATGAGCAGTTCTTC.

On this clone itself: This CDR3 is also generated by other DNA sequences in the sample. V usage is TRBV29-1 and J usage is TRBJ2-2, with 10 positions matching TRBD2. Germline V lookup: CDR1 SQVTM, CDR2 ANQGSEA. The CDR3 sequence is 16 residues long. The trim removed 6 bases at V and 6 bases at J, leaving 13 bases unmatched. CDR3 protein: CSVGRSGGAKAGELFF. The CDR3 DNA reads TGCAGCGTGGGACGGAGCGGGGGGGCAAAGGCCGGGGAGCTGTTTTTT.

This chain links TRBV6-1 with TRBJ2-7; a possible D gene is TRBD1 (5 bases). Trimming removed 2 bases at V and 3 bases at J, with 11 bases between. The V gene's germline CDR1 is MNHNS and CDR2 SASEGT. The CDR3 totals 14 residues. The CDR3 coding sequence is TGTGCCAGCAGTGAAACCGGACATAGCTACGAGCAGTACTTC. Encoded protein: CASSETGHSYEQYF.

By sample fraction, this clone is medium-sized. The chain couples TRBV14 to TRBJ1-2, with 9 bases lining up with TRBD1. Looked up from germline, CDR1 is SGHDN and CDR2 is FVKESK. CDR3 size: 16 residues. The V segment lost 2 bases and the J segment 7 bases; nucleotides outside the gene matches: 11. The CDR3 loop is CASSQLAGTGIPGYTF. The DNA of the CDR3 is TGTGCCAGCAGCCAACTCGCCGGGACAGGGATTCCTGGCTACACCTTC.

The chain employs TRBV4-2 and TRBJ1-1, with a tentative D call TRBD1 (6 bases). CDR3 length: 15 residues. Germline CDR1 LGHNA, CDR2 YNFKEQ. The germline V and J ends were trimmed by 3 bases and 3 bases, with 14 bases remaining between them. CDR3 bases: TGTGCCAGCAGCCAGAGGGGGGCGCGGGACACTGAAGCTTTCTTT. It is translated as CASSQRGARDTEAFF.

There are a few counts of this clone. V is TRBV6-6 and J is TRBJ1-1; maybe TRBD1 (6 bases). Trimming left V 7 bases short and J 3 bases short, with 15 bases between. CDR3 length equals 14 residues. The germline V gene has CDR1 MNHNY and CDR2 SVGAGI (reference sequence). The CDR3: CASILRGGHTEAFF. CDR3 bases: TGTGCCAGCATCTTAAGGGGGGGCCACACTGAAGCTTTCTTT.

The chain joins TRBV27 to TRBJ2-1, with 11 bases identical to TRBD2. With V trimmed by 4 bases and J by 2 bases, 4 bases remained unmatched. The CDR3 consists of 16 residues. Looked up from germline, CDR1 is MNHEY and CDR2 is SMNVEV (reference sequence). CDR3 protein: CASSSIAGGPYNEQFF. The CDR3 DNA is TGTGCCAGCAGTTCCATAGCGGGGGGGCCCTACAATGAGCAGTTCTTC.

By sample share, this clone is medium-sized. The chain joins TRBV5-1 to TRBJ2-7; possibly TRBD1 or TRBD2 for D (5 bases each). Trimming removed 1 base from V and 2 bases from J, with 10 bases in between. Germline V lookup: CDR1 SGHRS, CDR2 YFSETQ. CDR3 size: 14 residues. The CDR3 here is CASSLQRGPYEQYF. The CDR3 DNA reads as TGCGCCAGCAGCTTGCAGAGGGGACCCTACGAGCAGTACTTC.

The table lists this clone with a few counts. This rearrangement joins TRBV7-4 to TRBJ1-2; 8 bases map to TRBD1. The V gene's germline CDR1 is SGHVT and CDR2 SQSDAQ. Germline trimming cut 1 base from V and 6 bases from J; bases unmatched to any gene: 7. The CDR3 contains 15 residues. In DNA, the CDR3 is TGTGCCAGCAGCTTAGGCCAGGGGGCGTACGATGGCTACACCTTC. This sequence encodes CASSLGQGAYDGYTF. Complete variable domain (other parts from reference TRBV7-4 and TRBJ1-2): GAGVSQSPRYKVAKRGRDVALRCDSISGHVTLYWYRQTLGQGSEVLTYSQSDAQRDKSGRPSGRFSAERPERSVSTLKIQRTEQGDSAVYLCASSLGQGAYDGYTFGSGTRLTVV.

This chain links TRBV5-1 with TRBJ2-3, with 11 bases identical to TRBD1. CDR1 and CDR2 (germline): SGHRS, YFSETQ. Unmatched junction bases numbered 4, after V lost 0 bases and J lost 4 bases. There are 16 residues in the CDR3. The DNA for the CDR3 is TGCGCCAGCAGCTTGGGGACAGGGGGCGCCCCAGATACGCAGTATTTT. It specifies CASSLGTGGAPDTQYF. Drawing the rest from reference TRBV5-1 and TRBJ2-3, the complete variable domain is KAGVTQTPRYLIKTRGQQVTLSCSPISGHRSVSWYQQTPGQGLQFLFEYFSETQRNKGNFPGRFSGRQFSNSRSEMNVSTLELGDSALYLCASSLGTGGAPDTQYFGPGTRLTVL.

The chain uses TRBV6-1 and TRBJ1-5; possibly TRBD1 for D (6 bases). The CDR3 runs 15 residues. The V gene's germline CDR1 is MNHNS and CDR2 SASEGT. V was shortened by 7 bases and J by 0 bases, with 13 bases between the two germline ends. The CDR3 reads CASKDSLPSNQPQHF. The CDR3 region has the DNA TGTGCCAGCAAGGACAGCCTCCCTAGCAATCAGCCCCAGCATTTT.